Listed below are T cell receptor beta chains from one sample, sequenced in a study of control samples from healthy donors and cancer patients. TCRdb's table, derived via immunoSEQ multiplex PCR, lists solely in-frame clones and lacks some. The sample carries about 130,000 clones, 90% recorded once. Sequencing used blood. These receptor sequences come from a man aged 35-49 years in good health. Both conserved end residues are part of each CDR3. A D gene is named only where the DNA matches it firmly. Clone size is given for some rows only: seen once, a few or many times, or a class if the clone is expanded.

clone_size: NA; v_call: TRBV6-5; j_call: TRBJ1-6; d_call: NA; cdr3_aa: CASRGGIAGQSPLHF; cdr3_nt: TGTGCCAGCAGGGGGGGGATTGCAGGGCAATCACCCCTCCACTTT
clone_size: NA; v_call: TRBV3-1/TRBV3-2; j_call: TRBJ2-7; d_call: TRBD2; cdr3_aa: CASSQTSGGTRYEQYF; cdr3_nt: TGTGCCAGCAGCCAAACTAGCGGGGGGACGAGATACGAGCAGTACTTC
clone_size: NA; v_call: TRBV5-1; j_call: TRBJ2-3; d_call: NA; cdr3_aa: CASSFGNTDTQYF; cdr3_nt: TGCGCCAGCAGCTTTGGCAACACAGATACGCAGTATTTT
clone_size: NA; v_call: TRBV2; j_call: TRBJ1-1; d_call: NA; cdr3_aa: CAGNRVLNTEAFF; cdr3_nt: TGTGCCGGGAACAGGGTCCTGAACACTGAAGCTTTCTTT
clone_size: NA; v_call: TRBV5-4; j_call: TRBJ2-1; d_call: NA; cdr3_aa: CASSFQTGARNEQFF; cdr3_nt: TGTGCCAGCAGCTTTCAGACCGGTGCGAGGAATGAGCAGTTCTTC
clone_size: NA; v_call: TRBV9; j_call: TRBJ1-3; d_call: NA; cdr3_aa: CASSLRQGRSGNTIYF; cdr3_nt: TGTGCCAGCAGCCTCCGTCAGGGTCGCTCTGGAAACACCATATATTTT
clone_size: NA; v_call: TRBV12-5; j_call: TRBJ1-2; d_call: NA; cdr3_aa: CASAFGSRASYGYTF; cdr3_nt: TGTGCTAGTGCCTTCGGGTCACGGGCCTCCTATGGCTACACCTTC
clone_size: NA; v_call: TRBV25-1; j_call: TRBJ1-2; d_call: TRBD1; cdr3_aa: CASRGTGGYTF; cdr3_nt: TGTGCCAGCAGGGGGACAGGGGGCTACACCTTC
clone_size: NA; v_call: TRBV5-6; j_call: TRBJ2-7; d_call: TRBD1; cdr3_aa: CASSGRTGWAYEQYF; cdr3_nt: TGTGCCAGCAGCGGGAGGACAGGGTGGGCCTACGAGCAGTACTTC
clone_size: NA; v_call: TRBV18; j_call: TRBJ1-5; d_call: TRBD1; cdr3_aa: CASSGAGGDQPQHF; cdr3_nt: TGTGCCAGCTCGGGGGCAGGGGGCGATCAGCCCCAGCATTTT
clone_size: NA; v_call: TRBV5-1; j_call: TRBJ2-7; d_call: TRBD1; cdr3_aa: CASSLAARDRGNEQYF; cdr3_nt: TGCGCCAGCAGCTTGGCCGCAAGGGACAGGGGAAACGAGCAGTACTTC
clone_size: NA; v_call: TRBV6-5; j_call: TRBJ1-5; d_call: TRBD1; cdr3_aa: CASNPTGVSNQPQHF; cdr3_nt: TGTGCCAGCAACCCGACAGGGGTTTCCAATCAGCCCCAGCATTTT
clone_size: once; v_call: TRBV2; j_call: TRBJ1-2; d_call: NA; cdr3_aa: CASGGQGALYGYTF; cdr3_nt: TGTGCCAGCGGAGGACAAGGGGCCCTCTATGGCTACACCTTC
clone_size: once; v_call: TRBV10-1; j_call: TRBJ2-3; d_call: NA; cdr3_aa: CASSSTGGGSPDTQYF; cdr3_nt: TGCGCCAGCTCCTCGACCGGGGGAGGAAGCCCAGATACGCAGTATTTT
clone_size: NA; v_call: TRBV5-4; j_call: TRBJ2-6; d_call: NA; cdr3_aa: CASSLGGQAVEILTF; cdr3_nt: TGTGCCAGCAGCTTAGGAGGGCAGGCTGTAGAAATCCTGACTTTC
clone_size: NA; v_call: TRBV13; j_call: TRBJ2-7; d_call: NA; cdr3_aa: CASSLPGGGGIYEQYF; cdr3_nt: TGTGCCAGCAGCTTACCCGGAGGGGGCGGGATCTACGAGCAGTACTTC
clone_size: NA; v_call: TRBV19; j_call: TRBJ1-1; d_call: TRBD1; cdr3_aa: CASSTGQGAAEAFF; cdr3_nt: TGTGCCAGTAGTACCGGACAGGGGGCGGCTGAAGCTTTCTTT
clone_size: NA; v_call: TRBV19; j_call: TRBJ2-1; d_call: NA; cdr3_aa: CAIGQPNNEQFF; cdr3_nt: TGTGCCATCGGACAGCCAAACAATGAGCAGTTCTTC
clone_size: NA; v_call: TRBV5-1; j_call: TRBJ2-7; d_call: TRBD1; cdr3_aa: CASSSRDSSYEQYF; cdr3_nt: TGCGCCAGCAGCTCCCGGGACAGCTCCTACGAGCAGTACTTC
clone_size: NA; v_call: TRBV5-1; j_call: TRBJ1-2; d_call: TRBD1; cdr3_aa: CASSLVGQGFRLF; cdr3_nt: TGCGCCAGCAGCTTGGTGGGACAGGGATTTCGCCTCTTC
clone_size: NA; v_call: TRBV30; j_call: TRBJ1-1; d_call: NA; cdr3_aa: CAWKQVPGGNTEAFF; cdr3_nt: TGTGCCTGGAAACAGGTACCTGGGGGGAACACTGAAGCTTTCTTT
clone_size: NA; v_call: TRBV30; j_call: TRBJ1-2; d_call: NA; cdr3_aa: CAWSTANYGYTF; cdr3_nt: TGTGCCTGGAGCACGGCAAACTATGGCTACACCTTC
clone_size: NA; v_call: TRBV14; j_call: TRBJ2-5; d_call: NA; cdr3_aa: CASSPPEVFNQETQYF; cdr3_nt: TGTGCCAGCAGCCCCCCGGAAGTCTTCAACCAAGAGACCCAGTACTTC
clone_size: NA; v_call: TRBV5-1; j_call: TRBJ1-1; d_call: NA; cdr3_aa: CASSGTTQNTEAFF; cdr3_nt: TGCGCCAGCAGCGGAACGACCCAGAACACTGAAGCTTTCTTT
clone_size: NA; v_call: TRBV28; j_call: TRBJ1-2; d_call: TRBD1; cdr3_aa: CASRGQGNGYTF; cdr3_nt: TGTGCCAGCAGAGGACAGGGGAATGGCTACACCTTC
clone_size: NA; v_call: TRBV12-5; j_call: TRBJ2-5; d_call: NA; cdr3_aa: CASGFWGPAGETQYF; cdr3_nt: TGTGCTAGTGGTTTCTGGGGCCCGGCGGGGGAGACCCAGTACTTC
clone_size: NA; v_call: TRBV6-1; j_call: TRBJ1-5; d_call: TRBD1; cdr3_aa: CASRDRGLQPQHF; cdr3_nt: TGTGCCAGTCGGGACAGGGGGCTTCAGCCCCAGCATTTT
clone_size: NA; v_call: TRBV6-6; j_call: TRBJ1-1; d_call: NA; cdr3_aa: CASSNSNTEAFF; cdr3_nt: TGTGCCAGCAGTAACTCGAACACTGAAGCTTTCTTT
clone_size: NA; v_call: TRBV3-1/TRBV3-2; j_call: TRBJ2-3; d_call: NA; cdr3_aa: CASSQDPLNTDTQYF; cdr3_nt: TGTGCCAGCAGCCAAGATCCACTAAACACAGATACGCAGTATTTT
clone_size: once; v_call: TRBV5-8; j_call: TRBJ2-7; d_call: TRBD2; cdr3_aa: CASSLVASGEQYF; cdr3_nt: TGTGCCAGCAGCTTGGTCGCTAGCGGCGAGCAGTACTTC
clone_size: NA; v_call: TRBV28; j_call: TRBJ1-5; d_call: NA; cdr3_aa: CASRPGVPNQPQHF; cdr3_nt: TGTGCCAGCAGACCGGGGGTTCCCAATCAGCCCCAGCATTTT
clone_size: NA; v_call: TRBV5-1; j_call: TRBJ2-5; d_call: NA; cdr3_aa: CASGGQIQETQYF; cdr3_nt: TGCGCCAGTGGAGGACAGATCCAAGAGACCCAGTACTTC
clone_size: NA; v_call: TRBV3-1/TRBV3-2; j_call: TRBJ1-2; d_call: NA; cdr3_aa: CASSQDRVGGYTF; cdr3_nt: TGTGCCAGCAGCCAAGACAGGGTGGGAGGCTACACCTTC
clone_size: NA; v_call: TRBV7-9; j_call: TRBJ2-3; d_call: NA; cdr3_aa: CASSLGQITDTQYF; cdr3_nt: TGTGCCAGCAGCTTGGGGCAGATCACAGATACGCAGTATTTT
clone_size: NA; v_call: TRBV29-1; j_call: TRBJ2-1; d_call: NA; cdr3_aa: CSSDGGNYNEQFF; cdr3_nt: TGCAGCTCTGATGGGGGAAACTACAATGAGCAGTTCTTC
clone_size: NA; v_call: TRBV7-2; j_call: TRBJ1-2; d_call: TRBD1; cdr3_aa: CASSERGTAGYTF; cdr3_nt: TGTGCCAGCAGCGAACGGGGGACAGCTGGCTACACCTTC
clone_size: NA; v_call: TRBV2; j_call: TRBJ1-2; d_call: NA; cdr3_aa: CASSDQMNYGYTF; cdr3_nt: TGTGCCAGCAGTGACCAGATGAACTATGGCTACACCTTC
clone_size: NA; v_call: TRBV19; j_call: TRBJ1-5; d_call: NA; cdr3_aa: CASSIEGSPNQPQHF; cdr3_nt: TGTGCCAGTAGTATTGAGGGCAGCCCCAATCAGCCCCAGCATTTT
clone_size: NA; v_call: TRBV5-4; j_call: TRBJ2-7; d_call: TRBD2; cdr3_aa: CASSVGTSGGRTYEQYF; cdr3_nt: TGTGCCAGCAGCGTCGGGACTAGCGGGGGCCGTACCTACGAGCAGTACTTC
clone_size: NA; v_call: TRBV29-1; j_call: TRBJ1-2; d_call: NA; cdr3_aa: CSVGLSFNRYTF; cdr3_nt: TGCAGCGTTGGGCTCAGCTTTAATCGCTACACCTTC
clone_size: NA; v_call: TRBV7-9; j_call: TRBJ1-1; d_call: NA; cdr3_aa: CASRQGKGRVHTEAFF; cdr3_nt: TGTGCCAGCAGGCAGGGGAAGGGCAGGGTCCATACTGAAGCTTTCTTT
clone_size: NA; v_call: TRBV12-3/TRBV12-4; j_call: TRBJ2-5; d_call: NA; cdr3_aa: CASSLTGETQYF; cdr3_nt: TGTGCCAGCAGTTTAACAGGCGAGACCCAGTACTTC
clone_size: NA; v_call: TRBV6-6; j_call: TRBJ1-4; d_call: NA; cdr3_aa: CASSESRLNEKLFF; cdr3_nt: TGTGCCAGCAGTGAGAGTAGACTTAATGAAAAACTGTTTTTT